These 25 T cell receptor beta chains share one sample of origin, sequenced in a study of Graves' ophthalmopathy and Graves' hyperthyroidism listed by TCRdb under 2018. Sequencer: Illumina HiSeq 2000. For repertoire sequencing, the TCR beta CDR3 regions were amplified from RNA transcripts. HTBI primers and the Qiagen OneStep RT-PCR kit were used in a first-round RT-PCR, which was followed by a second-round multiplex PCR, size selection and purification. Starting from the raw public reads, TCRdb applied fastp trimming at Q25, assembled clones with MiXCR and retained in-frame beta chains. Rows are combined by CDR3 protein, so each entry shows the most common genes and DNA. The sample table holds a few hundred thousand distinct CDR3 sequences, of which 15% to 20% were seen once. Of the sample, around 2.4% is held by the ten largest clones. Material for sequencing was peripheral blood. The receptors here all came from an adult woman with stable Graves' hyperthyroidism.

The chain has TRBV6-1 and TRBJ1-2; D gene unclear. V was clipped by 2 bases and J by 2 bases, with 6 bases between them. There are 13 residues in the CDR3. The germline V gene has CDR1 MNHNS and CDR2 SASEGT. The CDR3 nucleotides are TGTGCCAGCAGTGAAAAGGACAACTATGGCTACACCTTC. This translates into CASSEKDNYGYTF.

In its sample, this clonotype was seen many times. The CDR3 sequence is CSARTGSNNSPLHF. The CDR3 DNA is TGCAGTGCCCGGACAGGGAGTAATAATTCACCCCTCCACTTT. This chain links TRBV20-1 with TRBJ1-6; 8 bases agree with TRBD1. Germline-derived CDR1 and CDR2 are DFQATT and SNEGSKA (reference sequence). V shed 6 bases and J 5 bases; nucleotides not matched to a gene: 6. The CDR3 totals 14 residues.

The chain joins TRBV7-6 to TRBJ1-1; 7 nucleotides match TRBD1. The CDR3 contains 16 residues. In germline, CDR1 is SGHVS, CDR2 FNYEAQ. With V trimmed by 5 bases and J by 3 bases, 12 bases remained unmatched. This CDR3 is CASSLRTGQFHTEAFF. Here the CDR3 DNA reads TGTGCCAGCAGCCTCAGGACGGGACAGTTTCACACTGAAGCTTTCTTT.

This clonotype occurred many times. The rearrangement uses TRBV5-1 and TRBJ1-1; 7 bases line up with TRBD1. Unmatched junction bases numbered 15, after V lost 1 base and J lost 6 bases. Germline CDR1 SGHRS, CDR2 YFSETQ. The CDR3 is made up of 17 amino acids. In DNA form, the CDR3 reads TGCGCCAGCAGCTTGACCCTAACCGACAGGGCGGGCGCTGAAGCTTTCTTT. Its protein product is CASSLTLTDRAGAEAFF.

This clonotype showed up many times. The chain combines TRBV20-1 with TRBJ1-2, with TRBD1 matching 9 bases. The CDR3 covers 16 residues. Germline V CDR1 and CDR2: DFQATT, SNEGSKA (reference sequence). V lost 3 bases and J lost 4; bases outside the gene matches: 12. Written as DNA, the CDR3 is TGCAGTGCTAGGAGGGGGGGACAGGGAAATTTCTATGGCTACACCTTC. This translates into CSARRGGQGNFYGYTF.

In this sample, this clonotype turned up many times. The V and J genes are TRBV3-1 and TRBJ2-5, with D uncertain. The germline V gene encodes CDR1 LGHDT and CDR2 YNNKEL (reference sequence). The CDR3 extends over 12 amino acids. Trimming stripped 5 bases from V and 3 bases from J, with 7 bases between. The CDR3 protein is CASSGPKETQYF. CDR3 bases: TGTGCCAGCAGCGGACCAAAAGAGACCCAGTACTTC.

The V call is TRBV27, the J call TRBJ2-2; perhaps TRBD1 as D (5 bases). This CDR3 region has 15 residues. Trimming removed 3 bases at V and 3 bases at J, with 11 bases between. Per the germline V gene, CDR1 is MNHEY and CDR2 is SMNVEV (reference sequence). CDR3 amino acids: CASSFAQGYTGELFF. As DNA, the CDR3 is TGTGCCAGCAGTTTTGCCCAGGGATACACCGGGGAGCTGTTTTTT.

This clonotype came up many times. The chain employs TRBV20-1 and TRBJ2-7, with TRBD1 as a possible D gene (5 bases). This CDR3 spans 17 amino acids. CDR1 and CDR2 from the germline V gene are DFQATT and SNEGSKA (reference sequence). Between the trimmed V and J ends, which lost 3 bases and 3 bases, there was a span of 24 bases. CDR3 bases: TGCAGTGCTAGGGTGTTGTGGGGCACAGCCGCCCTCTACGAGCAGTACTTC. Protein: CSARVLWGTAALYEQYF.

This clonotype came up many times. This rearrangement joins TRBV28 to TRBJ2-2; D is uncertain. This CDR3 has 15 residues. CDR1 is MDHEN, CDR2 SYDVKM, per germline. V dropped 7 bases and J dropped 6 bases, with 18 bases sitting between them. The CDR3: CASTGTQIVPGELFF. CDR3 nucleotides: TGTGCCAGCACCGGCACCCAAATTGTGCCCGGGGAGCTGTTTTTT.

This clonotype has at least ten counts. The chain employs TRBV14 and TRBJ2-7, with D unresolved. The germline V gene has CDR1 SGHDN and CDR2 FVKESK. This CDR3 has 12 residues. Trimming removed 3 bases at V and 6 bases at J, with 9 bases between. The CDR3 DNA is TGTGCCAGCAGCCACAACACGGGCGAGCAGTACTTC. It is translated as CASSHNTGEQYF.

This clonotype was detected many times. V is TRBV19 and J is TRBJ1-5, with D perhaps matching TRBD1 (5 bases). The V end lost 5 bases, the J end lost 2 bases, and 10 bases lay between the germline ends. Germline V gives CDR1 LNHDA, CDR2 SQIVND (reference sequence). This CDR3 is 14 amino acids long. CDR3 protein: CASSEGFGNQPQHF. CDR3 nucleotide sequence: TGTGCCAGTAGTGAGGGGTTTGGCAATCAGCCCCAGCATTTT.

This clonotype was recorded at least ten times. V gene TRBV28 combines with J gene TRBJ1-5; a possible D gene is TRBD1 (6 bases). Germline CDR1 and CDR2: MDHEN and SYDVKM. The CDR3 is 15 residues long. Trimming cost V 2 bases and J 3 bases, with 11 bases left between them. The CDR3 protein is CASSLNRANNQPQHF. Written as DNA, the CDR3 is TGTGCCAGCAGTTTAAACAGGGCCAACAATCAGCCCCAGCATTTT.

In its sample, this clonotype was seen a few times. It may be a read error: a sequence one base away is much more abundant. The gene calls are TRBV2 and TRBJ2-7, with D unclear. V gave up 11 bases and J gave up 7 bases, with 9 bases separating them. From germline, CDR1 is SNHLY and CDR2 FYNNEI. The CDR3 has 9 residues. The CDR3, as DNA: TGTGCCTGCATCACGGAGCAGTACTTC. This gives the protein CACITEQYF.

This clonotype was counted a single time. A much bigger clone sits one base away, suggesting this may be a read error. The conserved phenylalanine or tryptophan normally closing the CDR3 is absent here, so this likely arose from a read error. The genes are TRBV12-3 or TRBV12-4 and TRBJ2-3; the D is unclear. Trimming took 3 bases from V and 7 from J, leaving 11 bases between them. There are 13 residues in the CDR3. The CDR3 reads CASSFSLANTQYC. The CDR3 DNA sequence: TGTGCCAGCAGTTTTAGTCTGGCAAATACGCAGTATTGT.

This clonotype was counted once. This is likely a read error, given that the CDR3 carries no conserved phenylalanine or tryptophan at its end. The chain couples TRBV6-5 to TRBJ1-3, with D possibly TRBD1 on 6 matching bases. The germline CDR1 and CDR2 sequences are MNHEY and SVGAGI. The V end was cut by 4 bases, the J end by 0 bases, with 16 bases between. This CDR3 has 17 residues. The CDR3 loop is CASSSPTGKTSGNTIYY. CDR3 DNA: TGTGCCAGCAGTTCCCCGACAGGTAAAACCTCTGGAAACACCATATATTAT.

This clonotype was counted many times. This chain uses TRBV6-5 with TRBJ1-2; possible D gene TRBD1, 6 bases. The germline V gene has CDR1 MNHEY and CDR2 SVGAGI. The CDR3 runs to 14 residues. V was pared by 6 bases and J by 6 bases, with 17 bases between. The CDR3 bases are TGTGCCAGCAGCCGAGGGACACCTGTCCATGGCTACACCTTC. Translation: CASSRGTPVHGYTF.

This clonotype came up many times. The J gene is TRBJ1-6, the V gene TRBV28; no clear D. Germline lookup yields CDR1 MDHEN and CDR2 SYDVKM. CDR3 length: 11 amino acids. V was trimmed by 5 bases and J by 15 bases, leaving 11 bases between them. This chain's CDR3 is CASSPRSLLHF. In DNA, the CDR3 is TGTGCCAGCAGTCCCCGGTCCCTCCTCCACTTT.

The chain couples TRBV9 to TRBJ1-6; tentative D call: TRBD1 (5 bases). CDR3 length: 15 amino acids. Per the germline V gene, CDR1 is SGDLS and CDR2 is YYNGEE. V shed 3 bases and J shed 8 bases, with 15 bases lying between them. The CDR3 region has the DNA TGTGCCAGCAGCGAACAGGCTACCCTCGATTCACCCCTCCACTTT. It is translated as CASSEQATLDSPLHF.

This clonotype has more than one count but fewer than ten. Just one base apart from a much larger clone, this may be a read error. This chain uses TRBV6-7 with TRBJ1-1; D might be TRBD1 (6 bases). TRBV6-7 is an ORF; its function is uncertain. The V gene lost 0 bases and the J gene lost 6 bases, with 11 bases spanning the gap. The CDR3 sequence is 14 residues long. CDR3 DNA: TGTGCCAGCAGTTACTCCCGAGACAGGTCTGAAGCTTTCTTT. Translating gives CASSYSRDRSEAFF.

The rearrangement uses TRBV29-1 and TRBJ2-7; 10 nucleotides agree with TRBD1. This CDR3 spans 14 amino acids. Germline V gives CDR1 SQVTM, CDR2 ANQGSEA. V trimming: 5 bases; J trimming: 2 bases; junction bases outside the gene matches: 6. CDR3 DNA sequence: TGCAGCGTTTCGCGGGACAGGGGAACCTACGAGCAGTACTTC. Translation gives CSVSRDRGTYEQYF.

The chain couples TRBV28 to TRBJ2-7; TRBD1 matches 9 bases. The CDR3 sequence is 15 residues long. V dropped 10 bases and J dropped 1; count of bases not matched to a gene: 11. From germline, CDR1 is MDHEN and CDR2 SYDVKM. The CDR3 spells CATLSQDRGSYEQYF. CDR3 nucleotides: TGTGCCACCCTATCCCAGGACAGGGGTTCCTACGAGCAGTACTTC.

This clonotype was seen at least ten times. The V call is TRBV11-2, the J call TRBJ2-5, with unresolved D. The germline V and J ends were trimmed by 1 base and 1 base, with 10 bases remaining between them. In germline, CDR1 is SGHAT, CDR2 FQNNGV. This CDR3 is 15 amino acids long. The DNA of the CDR3 is TGTGCCAGCAGCTTAGCTTCAGACGTCCAAGAGACCCAGTACTTC. It encodes CASSLASDVQETQYF.

Notes on this clonotype: A single base separates this from a much larger clone, so it may be a read error. V and J are TRBV11-3 and TRBJ1-1; D is unresolved. CDR1 is SGHNT and CDR2 is YENEEA in the germline V gene. The CDR3 runs 15 residues. In nucleotides, the CDR3 is TGTGCCGGCAGCTTAGAGGTGGGAGGGAACACTGAAGCTTTCTTT. It yields the protein CAGSLEVGGNTEAFF.

The rearrangement uses TRBV12-3 or TRBV12-4 and TRBJ1-6, with D unclear. V lost 2 bases to trimming and J lost 6 bases, with 5 bases between them. This CDR3 region has 13 residues. As DNA, the CDR3 is TGTGCCAGCAGTTTAATGGGTAATTCACCCCTCCACTTT. Protein: CASSLMGNSPLHF.

At least ten counts were recorded for this clonotype. The chain joins TRBV20-1 to TRBJ1-5; possible D gene TRBD1, 6 bases. The V end lost 3 bases, the J end lost 1 base, and 10 bases lay between the germline ends. The CDR3 sequence is 14 residues long. Germline CDR1 DFQATT, CDR2 SNEGSKA (reference sequence). The CDR3 sequence: CSASDTGSNQPQHF. The CDR3 bases are TGCAGTGCTAGTGACACAGGGAGCAATCAGCCCCAGCATTTT.